The clone carrying this T cell receptor beta chain was found many times. Its antigen is not known. This record belongs to a study of T cell repertoires in cytomegalovirus infection. As for the study in general: CMV infection and matching HLA type were both indicated by public TCR beta signatures.

Between the trimmed V and J ends, which lost 3 bases and 5 bases, there was a span of 4 bases. The CDR3 has 11 residues. The germline V gene has CDR1 SGHTA and CDR2 FQGNSA. TCRdb called the reads again in MiXCR, with one record for every CDR3 protein. The sample records some 300,000 distinct CDR3 sequences, around 15% being singletons. Broader study findings: The ex vivo response was dominated by HLA-C-restricted CMV-specific TCR beta clonotypes.

The chain carries TRBV7-2 and TRBJ2-5; D call uncertain. The TCR comes from a human donor in good health (CMV status not recorded). Some clones in this sample may be carry-over from other donors' samples. Sequenced: PBMCs. The CDR3 region is CASSFVETQYF. The CDR3 nucleotides are TGTGCCAGCAGCTTTGTGGAGACCCAGTACTTC.